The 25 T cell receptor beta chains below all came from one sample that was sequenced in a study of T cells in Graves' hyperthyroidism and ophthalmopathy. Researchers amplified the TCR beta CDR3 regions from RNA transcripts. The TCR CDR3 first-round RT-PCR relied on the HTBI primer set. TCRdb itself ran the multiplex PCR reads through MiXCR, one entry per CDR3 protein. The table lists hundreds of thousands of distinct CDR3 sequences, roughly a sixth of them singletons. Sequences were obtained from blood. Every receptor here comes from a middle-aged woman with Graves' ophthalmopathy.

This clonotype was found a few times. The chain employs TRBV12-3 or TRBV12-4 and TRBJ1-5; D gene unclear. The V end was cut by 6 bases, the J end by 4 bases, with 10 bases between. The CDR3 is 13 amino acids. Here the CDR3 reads CASSSDPNQPQHF. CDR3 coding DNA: TGTGCCAGCAGCTCAGATCCGAATCAGCCCCAGCATTTT.

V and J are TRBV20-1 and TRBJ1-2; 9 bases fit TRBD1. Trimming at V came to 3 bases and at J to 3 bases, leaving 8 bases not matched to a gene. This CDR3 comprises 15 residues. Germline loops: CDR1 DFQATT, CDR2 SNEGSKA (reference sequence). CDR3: CSASFTRTGDYGYTF. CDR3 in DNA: TGCAGTGCTAGTTTCACCCGGACAGGGGACTATGGCTACACCTTC.

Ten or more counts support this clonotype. The CDR3 loop is CSATSGGVRDTQYF. The CDR3, as DNA: TGCAGTGCGACAAGCGGGGGCGTTAGAGATACGCAGTATTTT. V and J are TRBV20-1 and TRBJ2-3, with 8 nucleotides matching TRBD2. With V trimmed by 6 bases and J by 5 bases, 10 bases remained unmatched. This CDR3 comprises 14 residues. Germline CDR1 reads DFQATT; CDR2 reads SNEGSKA (reference sequence).

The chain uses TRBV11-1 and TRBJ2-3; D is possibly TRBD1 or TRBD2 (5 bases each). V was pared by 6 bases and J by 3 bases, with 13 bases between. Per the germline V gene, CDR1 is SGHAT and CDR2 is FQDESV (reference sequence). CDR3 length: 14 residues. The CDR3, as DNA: TGTGCCAGCAGTCAGAGGGGTCTAACAGATACGCAGTATTTT. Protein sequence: CASSQRGLTDTQYF.

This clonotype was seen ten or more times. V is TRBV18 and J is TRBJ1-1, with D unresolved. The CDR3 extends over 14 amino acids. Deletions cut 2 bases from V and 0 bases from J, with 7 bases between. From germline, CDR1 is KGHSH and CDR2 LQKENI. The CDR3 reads CASSPAQLNTEAFF. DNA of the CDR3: TGTGCCAGCTCACCAGCCCAATTGAACACTGAAGCTTTCTTT.

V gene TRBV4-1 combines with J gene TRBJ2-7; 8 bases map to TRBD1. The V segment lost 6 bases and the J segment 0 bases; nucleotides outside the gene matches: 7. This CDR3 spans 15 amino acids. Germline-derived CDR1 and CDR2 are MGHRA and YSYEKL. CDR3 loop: CASSFGQGVSYEQYF. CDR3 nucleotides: TGCGCCAGCAGTTTCGGACAGGGTGTCTCCTACGAGCAGTACTTC.

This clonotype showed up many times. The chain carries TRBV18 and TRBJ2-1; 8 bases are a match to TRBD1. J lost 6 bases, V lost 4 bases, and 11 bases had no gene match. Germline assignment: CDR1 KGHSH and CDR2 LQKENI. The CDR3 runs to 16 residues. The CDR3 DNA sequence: TGTGCCAGCTCACTGTTGTCAGGGGGCCTATTCAATGAGCAGTTCTTC. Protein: CASSLLSGGLFNEQFF.

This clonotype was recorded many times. CDR3 in DNA: TGCGCCAGCAGCCAAGATTCCGGGGGCAATCAGCCCCAGCATTTT. Its translation is CASSQDSGGNQPQHF. The genes are TRBV4-1 and TRBJ1-5; D unresolved. V lost 0 bases and J lost 2, with 8 bases in between. Germline V gives CDR1 MGHRA, CDR2 YSYEKL. The CDR3 has 15 amino acids.

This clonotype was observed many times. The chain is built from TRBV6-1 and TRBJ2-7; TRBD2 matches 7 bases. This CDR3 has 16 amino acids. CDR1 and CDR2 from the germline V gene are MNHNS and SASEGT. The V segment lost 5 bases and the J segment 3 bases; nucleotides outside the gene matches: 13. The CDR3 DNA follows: TGTGCCAGCAGTCCTGATCCGGTAGCGGGTATCTACGAGCAGTACTTC. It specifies CASSPDPVAGIYEQYF.

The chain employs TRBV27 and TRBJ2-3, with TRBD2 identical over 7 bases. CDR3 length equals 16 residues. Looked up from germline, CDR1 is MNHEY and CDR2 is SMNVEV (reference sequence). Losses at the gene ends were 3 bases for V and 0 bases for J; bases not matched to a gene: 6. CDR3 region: CASSFRLALSTDTQYF. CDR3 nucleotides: TGTGCCAGCAGTTTCCGACTAGCCCTTAGCACAGATACGCAGTATTTT.

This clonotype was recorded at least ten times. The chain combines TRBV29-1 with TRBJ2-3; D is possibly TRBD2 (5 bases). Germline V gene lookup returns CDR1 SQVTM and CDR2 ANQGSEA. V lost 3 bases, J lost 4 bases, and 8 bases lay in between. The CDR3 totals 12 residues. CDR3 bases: TGCAGCGTTGAGAAGGAGGCAGATACGCAGTATTTT. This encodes CSVEKEADTQYF.

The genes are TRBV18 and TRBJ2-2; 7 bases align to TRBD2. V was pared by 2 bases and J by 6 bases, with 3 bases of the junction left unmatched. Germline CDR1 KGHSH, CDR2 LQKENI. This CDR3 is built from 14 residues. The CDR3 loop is CASSPKGRAGELFF. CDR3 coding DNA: TGTGCCAGCTCACCAAAAGGGAGGGCCGGGGAGCTGTTTTTT. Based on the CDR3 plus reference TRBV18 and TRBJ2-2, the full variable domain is NAGVMQNPRHLVRRRGQEARLRCSPMKGHSHVYWYRQLPEEGLKFMVYLQKENIIDESGMPKERFSAEFPKEGPSILRIQQVVRGDSAAYFCASSPKGRAGELFFGEGSRLTVL.

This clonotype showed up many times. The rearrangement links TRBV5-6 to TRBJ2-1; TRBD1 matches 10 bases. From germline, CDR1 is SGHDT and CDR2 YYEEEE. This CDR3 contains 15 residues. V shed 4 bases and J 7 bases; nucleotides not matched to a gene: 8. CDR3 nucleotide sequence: TGTGCCAGCAGCCGGACCGGGACAGGGGTAAATGAGCAGTTCTTC. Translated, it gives CASSRTGTGVNEQFF. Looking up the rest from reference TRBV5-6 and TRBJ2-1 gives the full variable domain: DAGVTQSPTHLIKTRGQQVTLRCSPKSGHDTVSWYQQALGQGPQFIFQYYEEEERQRGNFPDRFSGHQFPNYSSELNVNALLLGDSALYLCASSRTGTGVNEQFFGPGTRLTVL.

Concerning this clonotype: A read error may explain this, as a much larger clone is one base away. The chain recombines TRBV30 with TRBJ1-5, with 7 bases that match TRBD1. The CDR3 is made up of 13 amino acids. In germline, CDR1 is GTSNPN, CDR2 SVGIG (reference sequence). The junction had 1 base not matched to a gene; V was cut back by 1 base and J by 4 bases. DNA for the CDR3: TGTGCCTGGAGTGGGGGACAGAATCAGCCCCAGCATTTT. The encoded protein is CAWSGGQNQPQHF.

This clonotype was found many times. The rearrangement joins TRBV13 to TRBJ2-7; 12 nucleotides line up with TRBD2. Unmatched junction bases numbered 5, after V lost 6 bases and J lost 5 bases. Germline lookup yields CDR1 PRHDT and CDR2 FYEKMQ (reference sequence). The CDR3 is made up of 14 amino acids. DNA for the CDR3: TGTGCCAGCAGTCGGGGACTAGCGGGCCACGAGCAGTACTTC. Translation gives CASSRGLAGHEQYF.

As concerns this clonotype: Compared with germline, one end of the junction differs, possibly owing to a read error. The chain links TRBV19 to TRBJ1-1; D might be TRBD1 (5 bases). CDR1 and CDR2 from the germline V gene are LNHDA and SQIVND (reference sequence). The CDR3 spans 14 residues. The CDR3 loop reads CASTQDRKNTETFF. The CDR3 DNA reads TGTGCCAGTACTCAAGACAGAAAGAACACTGAAACTTTCTTT.

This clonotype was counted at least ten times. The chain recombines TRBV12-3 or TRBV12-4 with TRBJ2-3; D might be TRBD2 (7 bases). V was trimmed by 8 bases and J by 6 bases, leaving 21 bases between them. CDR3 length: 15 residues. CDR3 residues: CASLAGAPPRDTQYF. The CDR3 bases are TGTGCCAGCCTTGCGGGGGCCCCGCCGCGCGATACGCAGTATTTT.

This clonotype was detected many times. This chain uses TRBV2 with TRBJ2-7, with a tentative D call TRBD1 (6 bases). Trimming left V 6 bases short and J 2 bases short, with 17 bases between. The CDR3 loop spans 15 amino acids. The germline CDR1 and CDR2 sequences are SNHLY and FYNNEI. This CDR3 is CASSVGGLGTYEQYF. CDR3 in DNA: TGTGCCAGCAGCGTAGGGGGATTGGGGACCTACGAGCAGTACTTC.

The CDR3 region is CSVEVEGGDTQYF. The DNA for the CDR3 is TGCAGCGTTGAAGTGGAGGGGGGAGATACGCAGTATTTT. The J gene is TRBJ2-3, the V gene TRBV29-1; D possibly uses TRBD1 or TRBD2 (6 bases each). Trimming shortened V by 1 base and J by 5 bases, and 10 bases separated the two germline ends. Germline V CDR1 and CDR2: SQVTM, ANQGSEA. The CDR3 runs to 13 residues.

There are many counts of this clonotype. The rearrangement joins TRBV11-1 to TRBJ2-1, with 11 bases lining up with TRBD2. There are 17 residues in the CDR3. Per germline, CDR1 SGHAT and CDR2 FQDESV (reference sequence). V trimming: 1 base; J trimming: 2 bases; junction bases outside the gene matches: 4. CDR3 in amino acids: CASSLVSLAGAYNEQFF. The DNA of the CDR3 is TGTGCCAGCAGCTTAGTCTCACTAGCGGGGGCCTACAATGAGCAGTTCTTC. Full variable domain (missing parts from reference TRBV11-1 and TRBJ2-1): EAEVAQSPRYKITEKSQAVAFWCDPISGHATLYWYRQILGQGPELLVQFQDESVVDDSQLPKDRFSAERLKGVDSTLKIQPAELGDSAMYLCASSLVSLAGAYNEQFFGPGTRLTVL.

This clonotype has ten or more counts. Written as DNA, the CDR3 is TGTGCCAGCAGCTCCAACAGGGGCGGCTATGGCTACACCTTC. Amino acid sequence: CASSSNRGGYGYTF. The chain has TRBV9 and TRBJ1-2; 7 positions agree with TRBD1. The ends lost 4 bases at V and 4 bases at J; junction bases unmatched: 7. Germline CDR1 SGDLS, CDR2 YYNGEE. CDR3 size: 14 residues.

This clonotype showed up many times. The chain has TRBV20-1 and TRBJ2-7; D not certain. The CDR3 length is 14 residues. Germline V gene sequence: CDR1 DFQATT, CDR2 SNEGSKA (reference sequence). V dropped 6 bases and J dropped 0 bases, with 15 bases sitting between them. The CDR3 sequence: CSAPVPGYSYEQYF. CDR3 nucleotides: TGCAGTGCCCCTGTACCCGGGTACTCCTACGAGCAGTACTTC.

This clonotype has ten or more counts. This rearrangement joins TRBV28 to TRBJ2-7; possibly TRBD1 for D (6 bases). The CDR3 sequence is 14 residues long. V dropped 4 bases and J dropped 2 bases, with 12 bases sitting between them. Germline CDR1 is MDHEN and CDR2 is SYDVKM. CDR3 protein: CASSSTRTAYEQYF. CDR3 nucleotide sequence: TGTGCCAGCAGTTCCACCCGGACAGCCTACGAGCAGTACTTC.

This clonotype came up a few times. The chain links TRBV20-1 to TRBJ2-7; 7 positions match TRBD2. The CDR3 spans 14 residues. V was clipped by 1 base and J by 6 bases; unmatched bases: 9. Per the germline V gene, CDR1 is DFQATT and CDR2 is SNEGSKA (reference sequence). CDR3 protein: CSARVSREYSEQYF. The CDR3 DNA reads TGCAGTGCTAGAGTCTCGCGGGAGTATAGCGAGCAGTACTTC.

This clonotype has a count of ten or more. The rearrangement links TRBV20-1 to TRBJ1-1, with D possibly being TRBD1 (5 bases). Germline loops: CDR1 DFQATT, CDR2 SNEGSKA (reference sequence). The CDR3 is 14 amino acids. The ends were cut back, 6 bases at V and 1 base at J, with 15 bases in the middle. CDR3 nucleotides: TGCAGTGCCCGGCGGCGGGGGACGAACACTGAAGCTTTCTTT. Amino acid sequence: CSARRRGTNTEAFF.